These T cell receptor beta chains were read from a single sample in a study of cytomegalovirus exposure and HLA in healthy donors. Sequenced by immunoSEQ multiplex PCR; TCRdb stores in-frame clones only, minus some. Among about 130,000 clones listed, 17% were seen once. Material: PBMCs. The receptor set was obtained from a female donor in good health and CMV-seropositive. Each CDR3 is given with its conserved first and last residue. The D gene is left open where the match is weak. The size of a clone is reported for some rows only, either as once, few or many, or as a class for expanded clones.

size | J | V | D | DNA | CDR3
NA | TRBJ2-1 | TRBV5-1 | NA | TGCGCCAGCAGCTTGGAGAGTGAGCAGTTCTTC | CASSLESEQFF
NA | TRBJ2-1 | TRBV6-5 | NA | TGTGCCAGCAGTTACTGGGCAACCTACAATGAGCAGTTCTTC | CASSYWATYNEQFF
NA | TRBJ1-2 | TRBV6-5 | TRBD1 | TGTGCCAGCTTTGACAGGGCTAACTATGGCTACACCTTC | CASFDRANYGYTF
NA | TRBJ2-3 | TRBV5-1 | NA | TGCGCCAGCAGCTTCTTGCAGGGGCCAGATACGCAGTATTTT | CASSFLQGPDTQYF
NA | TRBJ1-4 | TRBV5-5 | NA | TGTGCCAGCAGCTTCCCCGGAGCGACCGGCAGTGAAAAACTGTTTTTT | CASSFPGATGSEKLFF
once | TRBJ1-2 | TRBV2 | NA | TGTGCCAGCAGTGACAGAAATAACTATGGCTACACCTTC | CASSDRNNYGYTF
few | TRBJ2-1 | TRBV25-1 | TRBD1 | TGTGCCAGCAGGAGGACAGGGCCTTACAATGAGCAGTTCTTC | CASRRTGPYNEQFF
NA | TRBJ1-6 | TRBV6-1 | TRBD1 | TGTGCCACCTTAGGGACAGGGATCTCACCCCTCCACTTT | CATLGTGISPLHF
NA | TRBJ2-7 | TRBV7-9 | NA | TGTGCCAGCGACAGGATTTTCTCCTACGAGCAGTACTTC | CASDRIFSYEQYF
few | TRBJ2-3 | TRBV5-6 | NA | TGTGCCAGCAGCTCTCAAGGGGTGGCTTTCACAGATACGCAGTATTTT | CASSSQGVAFTDTQYF
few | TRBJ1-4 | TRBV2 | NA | TGTGCCAGCAGTGGGAGGGTACCTTATGAAAAACTGTTTTTT | CASSGRVPYEKLFF
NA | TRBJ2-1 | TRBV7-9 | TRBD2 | TGTGCCAGCAGCGGACTAGCAAACAATGAGCAGTTCTTC | CASSGLANNEQFF
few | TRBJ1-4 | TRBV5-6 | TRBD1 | TGTGCCAGCAGCCAAAACAGGGGCCTTAATGAAAAACTGTTTTTT | CASSQNRGLNEKLFF
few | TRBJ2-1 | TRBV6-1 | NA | TGTGCCAGCAGTGTAAGGACCGACAGTTGGAATGAGCAGTTCTTC | CASSVRTDSWNEQFF
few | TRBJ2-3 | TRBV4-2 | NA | TGTGCCAGCAGCCAATTAACCGGGACAAGCACAGATACGCAGTATTTT | CASSQLTGTSTDTQYF
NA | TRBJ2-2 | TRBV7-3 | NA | TGTGCCAGCAGCTCATACGGGAACACCGGGGAGCTGTTTTTT | CASSSYGNTGELFF
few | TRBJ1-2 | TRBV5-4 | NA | TGTGCCAGCAGATTTCCCCGGCCGGGGAGTGGCTACACCTTC | CASRFPRPGSGYTF
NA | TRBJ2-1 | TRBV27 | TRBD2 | TGTGCCAGCAGTTTCCCGGGACTAGCCAATGTAGATGAGCAGTTCTTC | CASSFPGLANVDEQFF
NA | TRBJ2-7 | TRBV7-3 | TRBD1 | TGTGCCAGCAGCTTATCAGGGGGCGGATACGAGCAGTACTTC | CASSLSGGGYEQYF
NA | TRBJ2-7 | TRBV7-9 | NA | TGTGCCAGCAGCCCCCGGACAGCGCAGAGCGAGCAGTACTTC | CASSPRTAQSEQYF
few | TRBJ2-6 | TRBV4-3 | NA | TGCGCCAGCAGCCAAGCTGTTAGTACGGGAAACTCTGGGGCCAACGTCCTGACTTTC | CASSQAVSTGNSGANVLTF
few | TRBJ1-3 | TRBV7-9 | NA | TGTGCCAGCAGCATGACAGGCTCTGGAAACACCATATATTTT | CASSMTGSGNTIYF
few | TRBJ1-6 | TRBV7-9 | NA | TGTGCCAGCAGCGATCGCCTGAGCTCATATAATTCACCCCTCCACTTT | CASSDRLSSYNSPLHF
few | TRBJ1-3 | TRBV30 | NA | TGTGCCTGGCTGCCCCTATATGGCTCTGGAAACACCATATATTTT | CAWLPLYGSGNTIYF
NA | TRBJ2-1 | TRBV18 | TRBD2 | TGTGCCAGCTCACCACCGGTGGTAGCGGGAGGTGAGCAGTTCTTC | CASSPPVVAGGEQFF
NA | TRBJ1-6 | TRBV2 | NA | TGTGCCAGCAGTGTAGGAGATTCACCCCTCCACTTT | CASSVGDSPLHF
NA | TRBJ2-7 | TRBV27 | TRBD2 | TGTGCCAGCAGTTTAAGTTCAGGACTAGAATTCCACGAGCAGTACTTC | CASSLSSGLEFHEQYF
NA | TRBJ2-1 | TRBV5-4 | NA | TGTGCCAGCAGCCAGTACAATGAGCAGTTCTTC | CASSQYNEQFF
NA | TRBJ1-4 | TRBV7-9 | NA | TGTGCCAGCAGCTTAGACAGGGTGTATGAAAAACTGTTTTTT | CASSLDRVYEKLFF
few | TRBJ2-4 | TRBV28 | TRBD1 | TGTGCCAGCAGTCCCGGGACAGGGACGACCAAAAACATTCAGTACTTC | CASSPGTGTTKNIQYF
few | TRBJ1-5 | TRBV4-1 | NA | TGCGCCAGCAGCGGTCCAGGGAGGCAGCCCCAGCATTTT | CASSGPGRQPQHF
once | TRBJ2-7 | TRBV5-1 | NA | TGCGCCAGCAGCTTGGGCCAGAACCGCTACGAGCAGTACTTC | CASSLGQNRYEQYF
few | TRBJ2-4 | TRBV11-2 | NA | TGTGCCAGCAGCTTCACCCCTGGAACAGGGCTGAGAAACATTCAGTACTTC | CASSFTPGTGLRNIQYF
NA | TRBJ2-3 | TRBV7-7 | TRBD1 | TGTGCCAGCAGCCCACTCGTGACAGGGGACCTTCGGACAGATACGCAGTATTTT | CASSPLVTGDLRTDTQYF
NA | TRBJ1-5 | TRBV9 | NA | TGTGCCAGCAGTGAGGGCTTTGGCAATCAGCCCCAGCATTTT | CASSEGFGNQPQHF
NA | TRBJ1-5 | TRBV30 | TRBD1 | TGTGCCTGGGGACAGGGGGGCAATCAGCCCCAGCATTTT | CAWGQGGNQPQHF
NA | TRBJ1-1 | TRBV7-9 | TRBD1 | TGTGCCAGCAGCGCCGCGTCGGGACAGGCGGACACTGAAGCTTTCTTT | CASSAASGQADTEAFF
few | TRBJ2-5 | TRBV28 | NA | TGTGCCAGCAGTTTATTCGCAGGGCAGGAGACCCAGTACTTC | CASSLFAGQETQYF
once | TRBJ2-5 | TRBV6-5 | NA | TGTGCCAGCAGTTACTCATCTCGAGAGACCCAGTACTTC | CASSYSSRETQYF
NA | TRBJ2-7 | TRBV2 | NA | TGTGCCAGCACATCTGGGCAGGGGAGCTACGAGCAGTACTTC | CASTSGQGSYEQYF
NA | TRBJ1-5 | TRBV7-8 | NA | TGTGCCAGCAGCAAAGGGGCCGGCCAGTATAATCAGCCCCAGCATTTT | CASSKGAGQYNQPQHF
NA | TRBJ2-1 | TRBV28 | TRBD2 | TGTGCCAGCAGTTTATTCCTAGCGGGAGTATTTGAGCAGTTCTTC | CASSLFLAGVFEQFF
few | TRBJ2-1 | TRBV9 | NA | TGTGCCAGCAACTTTGGGGGGGGCAGTTACAATGAGCAGTTCTTC | CASNFGGGSYNEQFF
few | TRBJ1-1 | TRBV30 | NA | TGTGCCTCCTTAGTGACAGACTCGAACACTGAAGCTTTCTTT | CASLVTDSNTEAFF
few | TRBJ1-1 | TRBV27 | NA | TGTGCCAGCAGTTTAGGCGCAGGGGAGCGTAATACTGAAGCTTTCTTT | CASSLGAGERNTEAFF
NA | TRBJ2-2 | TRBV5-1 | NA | TGCGCCAGCAGCCTCCAGGGTCGCACCGGGGAGCTGTTTTTT | CASSLQGRTGELFF
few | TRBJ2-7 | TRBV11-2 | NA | TGTGCCAGCAGCTTATACGGCTACGAGCAGTACTTC | CASSLYGYEQYF
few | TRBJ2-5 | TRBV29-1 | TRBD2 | TGCAGCGCGCAGACTAGCGGGGTGCTGCGGGAGACCCAGTACTTC | CSAQTSGVLRETQYF
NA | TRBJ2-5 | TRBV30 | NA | TGTGCCTGGACGCAGGGGGAGACCCAGTACTTC | CAWTQGETQYF
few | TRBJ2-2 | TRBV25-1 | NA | TGTGCCAGCAGTGAATATGGAGCGGCAGGGGATACCGGGGAGCTGTTTTTT | CASSEYGAAGDTGELFF
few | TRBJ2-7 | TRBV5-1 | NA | TGCGCCAGCAGCTTGGGGACAGCCACTAGGATCGAGCAGTACTTC | CASSLGTATRIEQYF
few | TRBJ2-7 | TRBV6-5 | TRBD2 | TGTGCCAGCAGTAAACTAGCGGGGCCATACGAGCAGTACTTC | CASSKLAGPYEQYF
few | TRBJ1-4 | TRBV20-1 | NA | TGCAGTGCTGGGCGGGGGGAAAAACTGTTTTTT | CSAGRGEKLFF
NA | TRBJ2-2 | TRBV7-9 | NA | TGTGCCAGCAGCCTATCGACTGGTGAGCTGTTTTTT | CASSLSTGELFF
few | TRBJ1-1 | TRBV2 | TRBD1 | TGTGCCAATAGAAACAGGGGCACTGAAGCTTTCTTT | CANRNRGTEAFF
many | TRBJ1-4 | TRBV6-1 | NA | TGTGCCAGCAGTCCCCACTCGGGGGGGGGTGAAAAACTGTTTTTT | CASSPHSGGGEKLFF